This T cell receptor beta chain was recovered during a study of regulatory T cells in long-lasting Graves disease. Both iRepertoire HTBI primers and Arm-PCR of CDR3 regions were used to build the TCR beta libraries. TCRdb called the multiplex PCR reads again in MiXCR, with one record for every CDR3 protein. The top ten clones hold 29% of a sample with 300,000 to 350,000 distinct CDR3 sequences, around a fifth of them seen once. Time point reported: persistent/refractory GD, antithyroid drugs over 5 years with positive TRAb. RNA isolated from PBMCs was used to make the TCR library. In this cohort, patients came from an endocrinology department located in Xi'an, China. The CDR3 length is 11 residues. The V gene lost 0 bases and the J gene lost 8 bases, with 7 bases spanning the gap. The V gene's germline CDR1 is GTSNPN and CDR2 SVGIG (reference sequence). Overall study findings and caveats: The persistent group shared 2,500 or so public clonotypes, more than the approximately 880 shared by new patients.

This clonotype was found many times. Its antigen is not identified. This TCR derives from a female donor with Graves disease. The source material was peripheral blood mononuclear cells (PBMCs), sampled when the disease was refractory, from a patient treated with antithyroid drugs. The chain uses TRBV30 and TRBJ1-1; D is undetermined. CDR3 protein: CAWSVLVEAFF. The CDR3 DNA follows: TGTGCCTGGAGTGTACTAGTAGAAGCTTTCTTT.